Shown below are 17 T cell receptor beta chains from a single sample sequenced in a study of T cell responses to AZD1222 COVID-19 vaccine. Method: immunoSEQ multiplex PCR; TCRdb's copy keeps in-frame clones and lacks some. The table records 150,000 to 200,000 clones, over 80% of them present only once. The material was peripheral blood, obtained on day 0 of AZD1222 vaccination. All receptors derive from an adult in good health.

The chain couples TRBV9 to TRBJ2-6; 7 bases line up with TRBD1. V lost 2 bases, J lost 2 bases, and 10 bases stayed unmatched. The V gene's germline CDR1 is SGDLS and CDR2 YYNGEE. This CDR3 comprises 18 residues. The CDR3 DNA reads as TGTGCCAGCAGCGTCAACAGGGGTAAAGAGACTGGGGCCAACGTCCTGACTTTC. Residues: CASSVNRGKETGANVLTF.

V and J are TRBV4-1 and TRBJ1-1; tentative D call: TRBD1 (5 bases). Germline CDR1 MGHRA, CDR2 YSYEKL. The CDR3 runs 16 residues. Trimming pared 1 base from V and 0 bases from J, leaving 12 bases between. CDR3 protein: CASSQGTGVMNTEAFF. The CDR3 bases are TGCGCCAGCAGCCAAGGAACAGGTGTAATGAACACTGAAGCTTTCTTT.

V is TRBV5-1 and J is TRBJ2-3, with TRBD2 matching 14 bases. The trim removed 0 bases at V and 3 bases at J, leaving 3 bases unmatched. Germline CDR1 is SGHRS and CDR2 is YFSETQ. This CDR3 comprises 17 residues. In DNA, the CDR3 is TGCGCCAGCAGCTTGGGACTAGCGGGAGGGCCAACAGATACGCAGTATTTT. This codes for CASSLGLAGGPTDTQYF.

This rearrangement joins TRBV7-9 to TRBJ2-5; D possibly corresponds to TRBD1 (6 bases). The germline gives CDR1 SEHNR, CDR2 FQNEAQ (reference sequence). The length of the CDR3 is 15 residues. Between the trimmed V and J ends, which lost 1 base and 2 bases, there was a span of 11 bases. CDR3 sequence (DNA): TGTGCCAGCAGCTTAGTTGGGGGCAGGCAAGAGACCCAGTACTTC. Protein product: CASSLVGGRQETQYF.

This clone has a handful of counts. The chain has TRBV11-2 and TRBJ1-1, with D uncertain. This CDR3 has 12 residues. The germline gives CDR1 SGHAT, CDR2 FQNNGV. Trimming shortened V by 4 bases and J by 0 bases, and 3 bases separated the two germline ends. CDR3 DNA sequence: TGTGCCAGCAGCTGGTTGAACACTGAAGCTTTCTTT. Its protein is CASSWLNTEAFF.

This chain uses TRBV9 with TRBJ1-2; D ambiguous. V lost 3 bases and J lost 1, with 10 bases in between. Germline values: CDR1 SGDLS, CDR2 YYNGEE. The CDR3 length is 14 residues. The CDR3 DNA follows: TGTGCCAGCAGCGGGGAGGGAGATAACTATGGCTACACCTTC. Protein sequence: CASSGEGDNYGYTF.

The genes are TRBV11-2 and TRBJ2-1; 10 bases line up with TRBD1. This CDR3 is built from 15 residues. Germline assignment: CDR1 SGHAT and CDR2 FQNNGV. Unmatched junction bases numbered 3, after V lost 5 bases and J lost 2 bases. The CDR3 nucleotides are TGTGCCAGCAGCCCGGACAGGGGGGCCTACAATGAGCAGTTCTTC. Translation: CASSPDRGAYNEQFF.

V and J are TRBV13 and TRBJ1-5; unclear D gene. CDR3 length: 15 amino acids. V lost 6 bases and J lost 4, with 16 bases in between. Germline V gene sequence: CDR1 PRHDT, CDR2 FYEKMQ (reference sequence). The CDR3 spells CASSLSGVLNQPQHF. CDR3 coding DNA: TGTGCCAGCAGTCTCTCCGGCGTGCTGAATCAGCCCCAGCATTTT.

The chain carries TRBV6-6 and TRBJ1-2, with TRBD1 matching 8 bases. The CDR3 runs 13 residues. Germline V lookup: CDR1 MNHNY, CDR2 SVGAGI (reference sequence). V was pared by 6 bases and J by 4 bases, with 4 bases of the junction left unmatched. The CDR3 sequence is CASRGQGAYGYTF. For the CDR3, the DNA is TGTGCCAGCAGGGGCCAGGGGGCCTATGGCTACACCTTC.

The CDR3 sequence: CASSLGRGNQPQHF. The CDR3 DNA sequence: TGTGCCAGCAGCTTAGGAAGGGGCAATCAGCCCCAGCATTTT. The chain carries TRBV13 and TRBJ1-5; D gene unclear. The CDR3 has 14 residues. Per germline, CDR1 PRHDT and CDR2 FYEKMQ (reference sequence). The V end lost 0 bases, the J end lost 2 bases, and 5 bases lay between the germline ends.

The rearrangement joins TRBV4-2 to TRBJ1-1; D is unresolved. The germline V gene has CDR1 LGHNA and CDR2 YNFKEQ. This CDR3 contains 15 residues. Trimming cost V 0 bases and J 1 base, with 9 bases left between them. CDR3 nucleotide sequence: TGTGCCAGCAGCCAAGATCGGTACAGGAACACTGAAGCTTTCTTT. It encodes CASSQDRYRNTEAFF.

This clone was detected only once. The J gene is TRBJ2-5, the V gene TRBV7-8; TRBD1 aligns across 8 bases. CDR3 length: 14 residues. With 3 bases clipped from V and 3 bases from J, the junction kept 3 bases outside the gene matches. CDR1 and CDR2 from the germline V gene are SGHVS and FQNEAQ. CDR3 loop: CASSFVQGEETQYF. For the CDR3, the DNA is TGTGCCAGCAGCTTTGTACAGGGGGAAGAGACCCAGTACTTC. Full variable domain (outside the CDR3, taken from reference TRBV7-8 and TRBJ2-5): GAGVSQSPRYKVAKRGQDVALRCDPISGHVSLFWYQQALGQGPEFLTYFQNEAQLDKSGLPSDRFFAERPEGSVSTLKIQRTQQEDSAVYLCASSFVQGEETQYFGPGTRLLVL.

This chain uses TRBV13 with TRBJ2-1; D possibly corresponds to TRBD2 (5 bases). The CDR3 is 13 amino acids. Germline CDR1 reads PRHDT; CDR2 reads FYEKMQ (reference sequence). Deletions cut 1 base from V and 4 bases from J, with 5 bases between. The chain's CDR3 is CASSLAGYNEQFF. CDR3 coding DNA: TGTGCCAGCAGCTTAGCGGGGTACAATGAGCAGTTCTTC.

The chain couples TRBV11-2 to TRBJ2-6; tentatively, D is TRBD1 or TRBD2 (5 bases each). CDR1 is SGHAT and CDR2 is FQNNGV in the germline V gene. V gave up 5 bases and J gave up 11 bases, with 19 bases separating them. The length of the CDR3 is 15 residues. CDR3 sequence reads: CASSLTGTPGYVLTF. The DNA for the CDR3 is TGTGCCAGCAGCCTAACCGGGACCCCAGGGTACGTCCTGACTTTC.

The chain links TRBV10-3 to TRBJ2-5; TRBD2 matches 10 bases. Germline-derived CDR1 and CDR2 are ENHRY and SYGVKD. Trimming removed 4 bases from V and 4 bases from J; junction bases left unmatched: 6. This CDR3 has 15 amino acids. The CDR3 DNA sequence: TGTGCCATCAGTGTTGGAGCGGGGGGGATAGAGACCCAGTACTTC. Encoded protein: CAISVGAGGIETQYF.

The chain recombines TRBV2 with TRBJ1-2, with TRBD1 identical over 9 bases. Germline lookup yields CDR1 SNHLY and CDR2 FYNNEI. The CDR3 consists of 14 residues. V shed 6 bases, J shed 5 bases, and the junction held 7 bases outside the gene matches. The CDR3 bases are TGTGCCAGCAGAGGAACCGGGACAGGGTATGGCTACACCTTC. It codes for CASRGTGTGYGYTF.

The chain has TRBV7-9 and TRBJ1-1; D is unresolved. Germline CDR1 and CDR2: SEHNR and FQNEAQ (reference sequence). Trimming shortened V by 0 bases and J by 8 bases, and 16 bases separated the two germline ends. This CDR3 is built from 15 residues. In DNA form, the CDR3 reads TGTGCCAGCAGCTTAGCAATGGGGAGCTTAGGAGAAGCTTTCTTT. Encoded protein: CASSLAMGSLGEAFF.